This T cell receptor (beta chain) was obtained from a study of blood T cell repertoires in COVID-19. The sample holds a few counts of this clone. Trimming removed 6 bases from V and 3 bases from J; junction bases left unmatched: 6. Per the germline V gene, CDR1 is SGHTA and CDR2 is FQGNSA. This CDR3 comprises 14 residues. Original analysis: Estimates of nucleated cell counts were drawn from the amplification of reference gene primers. Sequenced by immunoSEQ multiplex PCR; TCRdb stores in-frame clones only, minus some. V and J calls and clone size come straight from that table; D and trimming were deduced from the DNA. The top ten hold roughly 2.9% of the sample, which has fewer than 250,000 clones, around four fifths seen once.

The sample comprised peripheral blood. This clonotype was sampled from a man in his forties or fifties with active or convalescent COVID-19. J is TRBJ2-7 and V is TRBV7-2; TRBD1 matches 9 bases. The CDR3 DNA reads as TGTGCCAGCAGTTTACAGGGGGCCCTCTACGAGCAGTACTTC. It codes for CASSLQGALYEQYF. The whole variable domain, filled in from reference TRBV7-2 and TRBJ2-7, reads GAGVSQSPSNKVTEKGKDVELRCDPISGHTALYWYRQSLGQGLEFLIYFQGNSAPDKSGLPSDRFSAERTGGSVSTLTIQRTQQEDSAVYLCASSLQGALYEQYFGPGTRLTVT.